This is a list of T cell receptor beta chains from one sample in a study of technical replicates of blood from a handful of donors. The protocol was immunoSEQ multiplex PCR, while the TCRdb copy is restricted to in-frame clones and leaves out a portion. Of 65,000 to 80,000 clones detected, 95% to 97% appear once; the ten largest clones hold about 0.3%. Sequencing was done on a sample of T cells isolated from PBMCs. Source of these receptors: a human donor in good health. Each CDR3 is given with its conserved first and last residue. D genes are given only for firm matches. Clone size, where shown, is once, few, many, or a class for clones that have expanded.

V gene	J gene	D gene	clone size	CDR3 protein	CDR3 DNA
TRBV19	TRBJ1-2	NA	NA	CASTQGWSDYGYTF	TGTGCCAGTACCCAGGGCTGGTCAGACTATGGCTACACCTTC
TRBV27	TRBJ1-1	TRBD1	NA	CASKVQGAREAFF	TGTGCCAGCAAGGTACAGGGGGCTCGGGAAGCTTTCTTT
TRBV25-1	TRBJ2-1	TRBD2	NA	CASTPGTSGPNEQFF	TGTGCCAGCACTCCCGGGACTAGCGGGCCCAATGAGCAGTTCTTC
TRBV5-1	TRBJ2-2	TRBD2	NA	CASSSLAGVNTGELFF	TGCGCCAGCAGCTCTCTAGCGGGAGTTAACACCGGGGAGCTGTTTTTT
TRBV7-3	TRBJ2-2	TRBD1	NA	CASSMTGSGTGELFF	TGTGCCAGCAGCATGACAGGGAGTGGCACCGGGGAGCTGTTTTTT
TRBV5-1	TRBJ2-2	NA	NA	CASIGWGQTAGELFF	TGCGCCAGCATAGGCTGGGGACAAACTGCCGGGGAGCTGTTTTTT
TRBV7-7	TRBJ2-1	TRBD1	NA	CASSSGQGHEQFF	TGTGCTAGCAGCTCGGGACAGGGTCATGAGCAGTTCTTC
TRBV30	TRBJ2-3	NA	NA	CAWSQQVSTDTQYF	TGTGCCTGGAGTCAACAAGTTAGCACAGATACGCAGTATTTT
TRBV6-1	TRBJ2-3	TRBD2	NA	CASSEPSGRADTDTQYF	TGTGCCAGCAGTGAGCCTAGCGGGAGGGCCGACACAGATACGCAGTATTTT
TRBV18	TRBJ1-1	NA	NA	CASSPQEGSTEAFF	TGTGCCAGCTCACCGCAGGAGGGGAGCACTGAAGCTTTCTTT
TRBV4-3	TRBJ2-6	NA	NA	CASGTARSGANVLTF	TGCGCCAGTGGGACTGCTCGCTCTGGGGCCAACGTCCTGACTTTC
TRBV27	TRBJ1-1	NA	NA	CASSTRGVASTEAFF	TGTGCCAGCAGCACCCGGGGGGTGGCAAGCACTGAAGCTTTCTTT
TRBV7-2	TRBJ1-5	NA	NA	CASSFQGPQHF	TGTGCCAGCAGCTTTCAGGGGCCCCAGCATTTT
TRBV29-1	TRBJ2-7	TRBD2	NA	CSVGGGYEQYF	TGCAGCGTTGGGGGGGGCTACGAGCAGTACTTC
TRBV19	TRBJ1-5	NA	NA	CASSIRGHTDQPQHF	TGTGCCAGTAGTATTAGGGGACACACGGATCAGCCCCAGCATTTT
TRBV11-3	TRBJ1-2	NA	NA	CASSPGDHYGYTF	TGTGCCAGCAGCCCAGGGGATCACTATGGCTACACCTTC
TRBV19	TRBJ2-1	TRBD2	once	CASSISGTSSYNEQFF	TGTGCCAGTAGTATCTCCGGGACTAGCTCCTACAATGAGCAGTTCTTC
TRBV9	TRBJ1-1	TRBD1	NA	CASSVAEIDRVGTEAFF	TGTGCCAGCAGCGTAGCTGAGATCGACAGGGTTGGCACTGAAGCTTTCTTT
TRBV7-2	TRBJ2-7	TRBD2	NA	CASSPSGGAYEQYF	TGTGCCAGCAGCCCCAGCGGGGGGGCCTACGAGCAGTACTTC
TRBV2	TRBJ2-1	NA	NA	CASSGERTEQFF	TGTGCCAGCAGTGGAGAGCGGACTGAGCAGTTCTTC
TRBV10-3	TRBJ2-3	NA	NA	CAISDGATTSTDTQYF	TGTGCCATCAGTGATGGGGCAACAACTAGCACAGATACGCAGTATTTT
TRBV6-5	TRBJ1-1	NA	NA	CASSYYPGDGAEAFF	TGTGCCAGCAGTTACTACCCCGGGGATGGGGCTGAAGCTTTCTTT
TRBV30	TRBJ1-2	NA	NA	CAWSVGLLSTF	TGTGCCTGGAGTGTGGGACTCCTCTCCACCTTC
TRBV4-1	TRBJ2-3	NA	NA	CASSPRWGADTQYF	TGCGCCAGCAGCCCGCGGTGGGGGGCAGATACGCAGTATTTT
TRBV7-8	TRBJ2-1	TRBD2	NA	CASSPLAGEFQYEQFF	TGTGCCAGCAGCCCCTTAGCGGGAGAATTTCAGTATGAGCAGTTCTTC
TRBV27	TRBJ1-5	NA	NA	CASSLGVVQPQHF	TGTGCCAGCAGTTTAGGAGTTGTTCAGCCCCAGCATTTT
TRBV11-3	TRBJ2-6	NA	NA	CASSLAAVGANVLTF	TGTGCCAGCAGCTTAGCGGCGGTTGGGGCCAACGTCCTGACTTTC
TRBV15	TRBJ1-1	NA	once	CATSRRQVNTEAFF	TGTGCCACCAGCAGAAGACAGGTGAACACTGAAGCTTTCTTT
TRBV6-1	TRBJ2-7	NA	NA	CASSRLSLLYEQYF	TGTGCCAGCAGTCGACTTTCCCTTCTGTACGAGCAGTACTTC
TRBV29-1	TRBJ2-2	NA	NA	CSVEDPGSGELFF	TGCAGCGTTGAAGATCCGGGGTCCGGGGAGCTGTTTTTT
TRBV7-8	TRBJ2-3	TRBD2	once	CASSLRTSGRVPDTQYF	TGTGCCAGCAGCTTACGGACTAGCGGGAGGGTGCCGGATACGCAGTATTTT
TRBV2	TRBJ2-3	NA	NA	CASSEDSGWGTDTQYF	TGTGCCAGCAGTGAAGACAGTGGGTGGGGCACAGATACGCAGTATTTT
TRBV29-1	TRBJ2-2	NA	NA	CSVGTSTGELFF	TGCAGCGTTGGGACAAGCACCGGGGAGCTGTTTTTT